Included here is one TCR beta chain sequence, with context. Its antigen is unidentified. These data come from a study of cytomegalovirus exposure and HLA in healthy donors. PCR involved 60 Vbeta and 13 Jbeta primers. Only in-frame clones appear in the TCRdb table, and some are missing; sequencing was by immunoSEQ multiplex PCR. The table lists over 55,000 clones. Deletions cut 2 bases from V and 8 bases from J, with 12 bases between. Germline CDR1 reads MNHNS; CDR2 reads SASEGT. The CDR3 covers 13 residues. Each of the donors was a healthy bone marrow donor. Regarding the study as a whole: A missense DCLRE1C variant was associated with V- and J-gene trimming of TCR beta chains in a later analysis, and an independent cohort replicated the association. Earlier analysis found most TCR beta V segments productive about 87% or about 30% of the time.

This clonotype was sampled from a male donor in good health and CMV-seronegative. The chain links TRBV6-1 to TRBJ1-2; a possible D gene is TRBD1 (5 bases). What was sequenced was PBMCs. As DNA, the CDR3 is TGTGCCAGCAGTGAATATCAGGGTCGCGGCTACACCTTC. Its protein product is CASSEYQGRGYTF.